These T cell receptor beta chains were read from a single sample in a study of breast tumors, draining lymph nodes, adjacent tissues. One entry per CDR3 protein results from TCRdb running MiXCR on the multiplex PCR reads. The table includes more than 85,000 distinct CDR3 sequences, 21% detected once. Sample: axillary lymph node tissue. These receptors were taken from a female donor with breast cancer. Some clones in this sample may be carry-over from other donors' samples. The CDR3 runs from the conserved cysteine through the conserved F or W. A D gene is named only where the DNA matches it firmly. Not all rows give a size; the values are once, few, many and, for expanded clones, a class.

v_gene: TRBV7-6; j_gene: TRBJ1-3; d_gene: TRBD1; abundance: many; CDR3nt: TGTGCCAGCAGCGCCAGGACAGGGAGCTCTGGAAACACCATATATTTT; CDR3aa: CASSARTGSSGNTIYF
v_gene: TRBV12-3/TRBV12-4; j_gene: TRBJ2-3; d_gene: TRBD2; abundance: many; CDR3nt: TGTGCCAGCAGACTAGCGGGAGAGTTCACAGATACGCAGTATTTT; CDR3aa: CASRLAGEFTDTQYF
v_gene: TRBV5-6; j_gene: TRBJ2-5; d_gene: .; abundance: many; CDR3nt: TGTGCCAGCAGCTTGGGCCCCTTTAGAGCAGGGGTCGAGACCCAGTACTTC; CDR3aa: CASSLGPFRAGVETQYF
v_gene: TRBV28; j_gene: TRBJ2-5; d_gene: TRBD1; abundance: few; CDR3nt: TGTGCCAGCAGACCACAGGGGGCGGGAGAGACCCAGTACTTC; CDR3aa: CASRPQGAGETQYF
v_gene: TRBV24-1; j_gene: TRBJ1-2; d_gene: .; abundance: .; CDR3nt: TGTGCCACCAGTGAAACCACAGTGGGCTTAAATGGCTACACCTTC; CDR3aa: CATSETTVGLNGYTF
v_gene: TRBV9; j_gene: TRBJ2-3; d_gene: TRBD2; abundance: many; CDR3nt: TGTGCCAGCAGCGTAGACGTCTTGGCTAGCGGGAGGAATACGCAGTATTTT; CDR3aa: CASSVDVLASGRNTQYF
v_gene: TRBV20-1; j_gene: TRBJ2-1; d_gene: .; abundance: many; CDR3nt: TGCAGTGCTAGAGTTGCAGGGAGCTCCTACAATGAGCAGTTCTTC; CDR3aa: CSARVAGSSYNEQFF
v_gene: TRBV5-6; j_gene: TRBJ1-2; d_gene: .; abundance: many; CDR3nt: TGTGCCAGCAGCCCTAAGACTACTAACTATGGCTACACCTTC; CDR3aa: CASSPKTTNYGYTF
v_gene: TRBV20-1; j_gene: TRBJ2-3; d_gene: TRBD2; abundance: many; CDR3nt: TGCAGTGCTACTAGCGGGGGCACCACAGATACGCAGTATTTT; CDR3aa: CSATSGGTTDTQYF
v_gene: TRBV6-6; j_gene: TRBJ2-1; d_gene: .; abundance: .; CDR3nt: TGTGCCAGCAGTTACTCGGCGGGCTCCTACAATGAGCAGTTCTTC; CDR3aa: CASSYSAGSYNEQFF
v_gene: TRBV27; j_gene: TRBJ2-7; d_gene: .; abundance: many; CDR3nt: TGTGCCAGCACCAAGAACTACGAGCAGTACTTC; CDR3aa: CASTKNYEQYF
v_gene: TRBV7-8; j_gene: TRBJ2-3; d_gene: .; abundance: many; CDR3nt: TGTGCCAGCACGATGGGTGCCGGCACAGATACGCAGTATTTT; CDR3aa: CASTMGAGTDTQYF
v_gene: TRBV19; j_gene: TRBJ1-3; d_gene: .; abundance: .; CDR3nt: TGTGCCAGTATACCCAGGTGGGGGGGCCCTGACGGAAACACCATATATTTT; CDR3aa: CASIPRWGGPDGNTIYF
v_gene: TRBV5-6; j_gene: TRBJ1-3; d_gene: TRBD1; abundance: many; CDR3nt: TGTGCCAGCAGCTGGGGACAGGGGGCGCAAGGAAACACCATATATTTT; CDR3aa: CASSWGQGAQGNTIYF